A single sample gave rise to the 22 T cell receptor beta chains below, sequenced in a study of shared clonotypes between healthy human individuals. TCRdb keeps only in-frame clones here, not all; method: immunoSEQ multiplex PCR. Of 2 million to 2.5 million clones in the sample, 85% to 95% were seen once. The sequenced sample consisted of naive CD4+ T cells from PBMCs. Subset in this sample: CD45RA+ positively selected. All receptors come from a young man in good health. Some clones in this sample may be carry-over from other donors' samples.

This rearrangement joins TRBV6-1 to TRBJ2-3; D possibly corresponds to TRBD2 (6 bases). There are 17 residues in the CDR3. V was shortened by 4 bases and J by 2 bases, with 19 bases between the two germline ends. The germline gives CDR1 MNHNS, CDR2 SASEGT. The DNA for the CDR3 is TGTGCCAGCAGTGTCTGGGACTCAGGGCGACCCACAGATACGCAGTATTTT. The encoded protein is CASSVWDSGRPTDTQYF.

The chain uses TRBV15 and TRBJ2-1; D is perhaps TRBD2 (5 bases). V was shortened by 3 bases and J by 4 bases, with 13 bases between the two germline ends. The germline CDR1 and CDR2 sequences are LNHNV and YYDKDF (reference sequence). CDR3 length equals 15 residues. CDR3: CATSRVARVYNEQFF. The CDR3 coding sequence is TGTGCCACCAGCAGGGTCGCGCGGGTGTACAATGAGCAGTTCTTC.

The chain recombines TRBV4-1 with TRBJ2-7; no clear D. CDR1 and CDR2 from the germline V gene are MGHRA and YSYEKL. Trimming cost V 4 bases and J 3 bases, with 4 bases left between them. The CDR3 spans 11 residues. The CDR3 loop is CASSRGYEQYF. The CDR3 DNA is TGCGCCAGCAGCCGGGGCTACGAGCAGTACTTC.

This clone was detected once. The chain recombines TRBV6-6 with TRBJ1-5, with D perhaps matching TRBD1 (6 bases). The CDR3 loop spans 15 amino acids. CDR1 is MNHNY and CDR2 is SVGAGI in the germline V gene (reference sequence). Trimming stripped 5 bases from V and 5 bases from J, with 16 bases between. Written as DNA, the CDR3 is TGTGCCAGCAGTCCTTCAGGGGAGGGTTATCAGCCCCAGCATTTT. As protein: CASSPSGEGYQPQHF.

The gene calls are TRBV4-1 and TRBJ2-3; D gene ambiguous. The CDR3 length is 14 residues. The V and J ends lost 4 bases and 0 bases respectively, with 8 bases between them. Germline V lookup: CDR1 MGHRA, CDR2 YSYEKL. The CDR3 coding sequence is TGCGCCAGCAGCCCCTTGGGTAGCACAGATACGCAGTATTTT. It translates to CASSPLGSTDTQYF.

As regards this clone: A read error may produce the germline difference seen at one junction end. The CDR3 nucleotides read TGCAGTGCTGGTCTGTACAATGAGCAGCTCTTC. Residues: CSAGLYNEQLF. The chain has TRBV20-1 and TRBJ2-1; D unclear. Germline loops: CDR1 DFQATT, CDR2 SNEGSKA (reference sequence). This CDR3 is built from 11 residues.

This chain links TRBV11-3 with TRBJ2-7, with 7 bases that match TRBD2. This CDR3 region has 14 residues. Germline trimming cut 6 bases from V and 6 bases from J; bases unmatched to any gene: 11. CDR1 is SGHNT and CDR2 is YENEEA in the germline V gene. CDR3 nucleotide sequence: TGTGCCAGCAGTTGGAGCGGGACGCAATCCGAGCAGTACTTC. This gives the protein CASSWSGTQSEQYF.

This rearrangement joins TRBV9 to TRBJ1-1, with 8 bases fitting TRBD1. CDR1 is SGDLS and CDR2 is YYNGEE in the germline V gene. V was pared by 4 bases and J by 1 base, with 3 bases of the junction left unmatched. CDR3 length: 14 residues. CDR3 region: CASSPGTGNTEAFF. CDR3 nucleotide sequence: TGTGCCAGCAGCCCCGGGACAGGGAACACTGAAGCTTTCTTT.

This clone was seen only a few times. J is TRBJ1-4 and V is TRBV2, with 9 bases identical to TRBD1. V lost 6 bases and J lost 8; bases outside the gene matches: 7. Germline assignment: CDR1 SNHLY and CDR2 FYNNEI. The CDR3 has 14 amino acids. This CDR3 reads CASRRDRVTEKLFF. The CDR3 nucleotides read TGTGCCAGCAGGCGGGACAGGGTAACCGAAAAACTGTTTTTT. Full variable domain (remainder filled in from reference TRBV2 and TRBJ1-4): EPEVTQTPSHQVTQMGQEVILRCVPISNHLYFYWYRQILGQKVEFLVSFYNNEISEKSEIFDDQFSVERPDGSNFTLKIRSTKLEDSAMYFCASRRDRVTEKLFFGSGTQLSVL.

This chain links TRBV28 with TRBJ1-1, with D possibly TRBD1 on 5 matching bases. Trimming left V 6 bases short and J 10 bases short, with 18 bases between. Germline V lookup: CDR1 MDHEN, CDR2 SYDVKM. This CDR3 has 13 residues. The CDR3 is CASSLGGRAGAFF. CDR3 in DNA: TGTGCCAGCAGCCTCGGTGGCAGGGCAGGAGCTTTCTTT.

The rearrangement links TRBV5-6 to TRBJ1-2, with a weak D call TRBD1 (6 bases). Germline V CDR1 and CDR2: SGHDT, YYEEEE. V shed 4 bases and J shed 5 bases, with 9 bases lying between them. This CDR3 region has 12 residues. CDR3 sequence reads: CASSVGQYGYTF. The CDR3 coding sequence is TGTGCCAGCAGCGTTGGACAGTATGGCTACACCTTC. Filled out from reference TRBV5-6 and TRBJ1-2, the complete variable domain reads DAGVTQSPTHLIKTRGQQVTLRCSPKSGHDTVSWYQQALGQGPQFIFQYYEEEERQRGNFPDRFSGHQFPNYSSELNVNALLLGDSALYLCASSVGQYGYTFGSGTRLTVV.

In the case of this clone: The same CDR3 is also encoded by other DNA sequences in this sample. The J gene is TRBJ2-5, the V gene TRBV5-6; no reliable D call. Germline-derived CDR1 and CDR2 are SGHDT and YYEEEE. Trimming cost V 4 bases and J 1 base, with 8 bases left between them. The length of the CDR3 is 13 residues. The CDR3 region is CASSRGPQETQYF. The CDR3, as DNA: TGTGCCAGCAGCCGAGGACCCCAAGAGACCCAGTACTTC. Combining the CDR3 with reference TRBV5-6 and TRBJ2-5 gives the whole variable domain DAGVTQSPTHLIKTRGQQVTLRCSPKSGHDTVSWYQQALGQGPQFIFQYYEEEERQRGNFPDRFSGHQFPNYSSELNVNALLLGDSALYLCASSRGPQETQYFGPGTRLLVL.

V gene TRBV27 combines with J gene TRBJ1-5, with 7 positions matching TRBD1. V lost 6 bases to trimming and J lost 2 bases; unmatched junction nucleotides: 4. The length of the CDR3 is 14 residues. Per germline, CDR1 MNHEY and CDR2 SMNVEV (reference sequence). The CDR3 DNA is TGTGCCAGCAGCCAGGGGGGGGGCAATCAGCCCCAGCATTTT. It yields the protein CASSQGGGNQPQHF.

As to this clone: The same CDR3 arises from other DNA sequences in this sample as well. This sequence joins TRBV5-1 and TRBJ2-3; perhaps TRBD1 as D (5 bases). Between the trimmed V and J ends, which lost 3 bases and 2 bases, there was a span of 10 bases. Germline V lookup: CDR1 SGHRS, CDR2 YFSETQ. The CDR3 is 14 residues long. Here the CDR3 reads CASSSQGITDTQYF. CDR3 nucleotide sequence: TGCGCCAGCAGCTCGCAGGGAATCACAGATACGCAGTATTTT.

V is TRBV18 and J is TRBJ2-1, with D possibly matching TRBD2 (6 bases). Germline-derived CDR1 and CDR2 are KGHSH and LQKENI. Trimming stripped 3 bases from V and 9 bases from J, with 15 bases between. The CDR3 is 14 amino acids. In DNA form, the CDR3 reads TGTGCCAGCTCACCCCGGGTCCCCGGGGGTGAGCAGTTCTTC. Protein sequence: CASSPRVPGGEQFF.

This rearrangement joins TRBV6-1 to TRBJ1-5, with no clear D. With 2 bases removed from V and 0 bases from J, the gap between germline ends came to 11 bases. CDR3 length equals 16 residues. CDR1 is MNHNS and CDR2 is SASEGT in the germline V gene. The CDR3 DNA sequence: TGTGCCAGCAGTGAATTTGCTAGATATAGCAATCAGCCCCAGCATTTT. Its protein is CASSEFARYSNQPQHF.

This clone was observed a single time. This sequence joins TRBV28 and TRBJ1-5, with D possibly being TRBD1 (5 bases). V lost 4 bases and J 4 bases, leaving 20 bases between the germline ends. The CDR3 is made up of 17 amino acids. Germline V gene data show CDR1 as MDHEN and CDR2 as SYDVKM. CDR3 DNA: TGTGCCAGCAGTTCCGGCGGCGGGACGCATTTTAATCAGCCCCAGCATTTT. This codes for CASSSGGGTHFNQPQHF.

This clone was seen a single time. V gene TRBV6-1 combines with J gene TRBJ1-1, with D possibly TRBD1 on 6 matching bases. This CDR3 has 14 residues. V was shortened by 4 bases and J by 3 bases, with 12 bases between the two germline ends. Germline V gene data show CDR1 as MNHNS and CDR2 as SASEGT. The CDR3 DNA follows: TGTGCCAGCAGTGCACAGGGCAGGGACACTGAAGCTTTCTTT. It specifies CASSAQGRDTEAFF.

The V and J genes are TRBV6-6 and TRBJ2-3, with D uncertain. This CDR3 spans 11 amino acids. Germline assignment: CDR1 MNHNY and CDR2 SVGAGI (reference sequence). Trimming cost V 6 bases and J 6 bases, with 7 bases left between them. The CDR3 reads CASSRSDTQYF. As DNA, the CDR3 is TGTGCCAGCAGCCGCTCGGATACGCAGTATTTT.

Worth noting for this clone: Other DNA sequences in the same sample also yield this CDR3. The chain combines TRBV18 with TRBJ2-7; tentatively, D is TRBD2 (7 bases). The CDR3 is made up of 14 amino acids. Germline lookup yields CDR1 KGHSH and CDR2 LQKENI. Trimming shortened V by 4 bases and J by 0 bases, and 10 bases separated the two germline ends. The CDR3 loop reads CASSREGGSYEQYF. The CDR3 nucleotides read TGTGCCAGCTCACGGGAGGGGGGCTCCTACGAGCAGTACTTC. Looking up the rest from reference TRBV18 and TRBJ2-7 gives the full variable domain: NAGVMQNPRHLVRRRGQEARLRCSPMKGHSHVYWYRQLPEEGLKFMVYLQKENIIDESGMPKERFSAEFPKEGPSILRIQQVVRGDSAAYFCASSREGGSYEQYFGPGTRLTVT.

The CDR3 nucleotides are TGTGCCAGCTCACCACGGGACAGCCTTAGCTCTGGAAACACCATATATTTT. Translated: CASSPRDSLSSGNTIYF. The V call is TRBV18, the J call TRBJ1-3, with 7 bases identical to TRBD1. The CDR3 runs to 17 residues. The V segment lost 1 base and the J segment 0 bases; nucleotides outside the gene matches: 6. Germline-derived CDR1 and CDR2 are KGHSH and LQKENI. The full variable domain, rest sourced from reference TRBV18 and TRBJ1-3, is NAGVMQNPRHLVRRRGQEARLRCSPMKGHSHVYWYRQLPEEGLKFMVYLQKENIIDESGMPKERFSAEFPKEGPSILRIQQVVRGDSAAYFCASSPRDSLSSGNTIYFGEGSWLTVV.

The V call is TRBV9, the J call TRBJ1-5, with 10 bases aligning to TRBD1. From germline, CDR1 is SGDLS and CDR2 YYNGEE. The CDR3 spans 18 residues. J lost 6 bases, V lost 0 bases, and 12 bases had no gene match. For the CDR3, the DNA is TGTGCCAGCAGCGTAGAGTCCCGGACAGGGGGAAGGGGTCAGCCCCAGCATTTT. This gives the protein CASSVESRTGGRGQPQHF.